Included here is one T cell receptor (beta chain) sequence, with context. Its antigen remains unknown. Indicated treatment: around 19 received Ad26.COV2.S at low or high dose, single or two shots; a few received placebo; per-sample allocation not given. Day 63 after the first vaccine or placebo injection was the time point for sampling. The sample originates from a study of Ad26.COV2.S vaccination and SARS-CoV-2 variants. In the study overall: Within the COV1001 Ad26.COV2.S trial arm, the donor was enrolled. Regarding the study as a whole: Non-spike TCR breadth was similar in vaccine and placebo recipients.

V was cut by 4 bases and J by 8 bases, with 12 bases left in between. This CDR3 spans 13 amino acids. CDR1 and CDR2 from the germline V gene are SGHTA and FQGNSA. Repertoires were generated with immunoSEQ multiplex PCR, while TCRdb's copy carries only in-frame clones and drops some. The repertoire has about half a million clones, roughly nine tenths of them found once; the top ten carry 1.7%. The material was peripheral blood, obtained in a trial of Ad26.COV2.S vaccine versus placebo. The genes are TRBV7-2 and TRBJ2-4, with a possible D match to TRBD1 (6 bases). This clonotype was sampled from a person between 18 and 65 years old who received the Ad26.COV2.S COVID-19 vaccine or a placebo. The CDR3 sequence: CASSSGQKHIQYF. Written as DNA, the CDR3 is TGTGCCAGCAGCTCTGGACAGAAGCACATTCAGTACTTC.